The sequence of this T cell receptor (beta chain) was determined in a study of cytomegalovirus exposure and HLA in healthy donors. PCR primers comprised 60 Vbeta and 13 Jbeta primers. Profiling relied on immunoSEQ multiplex PCR, and the TCRdb table lists in-frame clones only, not all of them. The table includes 100,000 to 120,000 clones, approximately 69% detected once. Trimming left V 0 bases short and J 5 bases short, with 6 bases between. Per the germline V gene, CDR1 is SGHNT and CDR2 is YYREEE (reference sequence). The CDR3 contains 14 residues. Overall study results and limits: The study flagged roughly 150 TCR beta chains as cytomegalovirus-associated.

Points on this clone: The antigen is unknown.

The receptor was isolated from a man younger than 45 in good health and CMV-seronegative. The genes are TRBV5-4 and TRBJ1-6, with D possibly matching TRBD1 (5 bases). The sequencing sample was made of PBMCs. DNA of the CDR3: TGTGCCAGCAGCTTGGAAGGGGATAATTCACCCCTCCACTTT. Protein: CASSLEGDNSPLHF.